Following are 9 T cell receptor beta chains from one sample sequenced in a study of shared T cell receptors in the human thymus. Clones were sequenced by immunoSEQ multiplex PCR, and TCRdb holds only the in-frame ones, with some missing. The table lists hundreds of thousands of clones, approximately 87% of them singletons. The same data also went into a second study, on human thymus T cells.

Sequencing was performed on thymocytes. These TCRs come from a boy in the first two years of life with a congenital heart defect.

This chain links TRBV5-1 with TRBJ2-5, with D possibly matching TRBD2 (6 bases). CDR1 and CDR2 (germline): SGHRS, YFSETQ. The CDR3 sequence is 16 residues long. Trimming pared 0 bases from V and 4 bases from J, leaving 16 bases between. CDR3: CASSLGLESIIETQYF. The DNA of the CDR3 is TGCGCCAGCAGCTTGGGACTAGAGAGTATCATAGAGACCCAGTACTTC.

The chain carries TRBV18 and TRBJ2-3, with 10 bases lining up with TRBD2. The CDR3 has 16 residues. V trimming: 4 bases; J trimming: 2 bases; junction bases outside the gene matches: 6. CDR1 is KGHSH, CDR2 LQKENI, per germline. CDR3 bases: TGTGCCAGCTCACGAGCGGGAGGGCCTTTCACAGATACGCAGTATTTT. Protein: CASSRAGGPFTDTQYF.

This clone was counted between two and nine times. This chain connects TRBV5-8 to TRBJ1-1; D gene ambiguous. The CDR3 runs 9 residues. CDR1 is SGHTS and CDR2 is YDEGEE in the germline V gene. V was trimmed by 7 bases and J by 7 bases, leaving 5 bases between them. The CDR3 loop is CASGGEAFF. The CDR3 DNA follows: TGTGCCAGCGGCGGTGAAGCTTTCTTT. Complete variable domain (other parts from reference TRBV5-8 and TRBJ1-1): EAGVTQSPTHLIKTRGQQATLRCSPISGHTSVYWYQQALGLGLQFLLWYDEGEERNRGNFPPRFSGRQFPNYSSELNVNALELEDSALYLCASGGEAFFGQGTRLTVV.

The CDR3 DNA reads as TGTGCCGTCCCCCTCGGGTTCTTCGAGCAGTACTTC. Protein product: CAVPLGFFEQYF. This chain connects TRBV6-4 to TRBJ2-7, with D unclear. Germline loops: CDR1 MRHNA, CDR2 SNTAGT. Trimming stripped 11 bases from V and 6 bases from J, with 17 bases between. The CDR3 is made up of 12 amino acids.

This clone was recorded a few times. This chain joins TRBV18 and TRBJ2-1; TRBD2 agrees at 10 bases. This CDR3 is 18 amino acids long. Germline CDR1 is KGHSH and CDR2 is LQKENI. V lost 2 bases, J lost 7 bases, and 14 bases stayed unmatched. The chain's CDR3 is CASSPTASGRILPNEQFF. DNA for the CDR3: TGTGCCAGCTCACCAACGGCTAGCGGGAGAATTTTACCGAATGAGCAGTTCTTC.

This clone was counted between two and nine times. This sequence joins TRBV5-4 and TRBJ2-3; D may be TRBD2 (6 bases). Germline assignment: CDR1 SGHNT and CDR2 YYREEE (reference sequence). The CDR3 has 14 amino acids. Trimming pared 1 base from V and 1 base from J, leaving 7 bases between. The CDR3, as DNA: TGTGCCAGCAGCTTGCCTAGCGGCACAGATACGCAGTATTTT. It codes for CASSLPSGTDTQYF.

This chain connects TRBV5-1 to TRBJ2-1; perhaps TRBD2 as D (6 bases). Trimming took 4 bases from V and 4 from J, leaving 9 bases between them. CDR1 is SGHRS, CDR2 YFSETQ, per germline. The CDR3 is 13 amino acids. The CDR3 here is CASSIGGYNEQFF. In nucleotides, the CDR3 is TGCGCCAGCAGCATCGGAGGGTACAATGAGCAGTTCTTC.

This clone was detected only once. The chain carries TRBV5-4 and TRBJ2-2; tentatively, D is TRBD2 (5 bases). The V and J ends lost 0 bases and 2 bases respectively, with 17 bases between them. CDR3 size: 18 residues. Germline CDR1 is SGHNT and CDR2 is YYREEE (reference sequence). The CDR3 loop is CASSLGGFGVLNTGELFF. The DNA of the CDR3 is TGTGCCAGCAGCTTGGGCGGGTTCGGGGTCCTTAACACCGGGGAGCTGTTTTTT.

This chain joins TRBV11-3 and TRBJ2-7; TRBD2 is a possible D gene (5 bases). V lost 2 bases to trimming and J lost 4 bases, with 15 bases between them. The CDR3 length is 15 residues. From germline, CDR1 is SGHNT and CDR2 YENEEA. The CDR3, as DNA: TGTGCCAGCAGCTTACGGCATCCGAGGGAATACGAGCAGTACTTC. Translation: CASSLRHPREYEQYF.